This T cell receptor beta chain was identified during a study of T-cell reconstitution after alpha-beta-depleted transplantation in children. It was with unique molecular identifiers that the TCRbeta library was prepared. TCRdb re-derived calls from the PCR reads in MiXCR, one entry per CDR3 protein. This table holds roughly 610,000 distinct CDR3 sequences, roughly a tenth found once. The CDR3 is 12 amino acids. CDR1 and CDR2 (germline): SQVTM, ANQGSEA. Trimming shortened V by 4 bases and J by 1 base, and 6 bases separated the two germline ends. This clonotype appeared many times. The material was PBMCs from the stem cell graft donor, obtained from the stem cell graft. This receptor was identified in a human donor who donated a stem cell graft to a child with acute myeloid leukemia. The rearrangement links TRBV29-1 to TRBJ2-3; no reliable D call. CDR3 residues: CSVVPGTDTQYF. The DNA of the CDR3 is TGCAGCGTTGTGCCCGGCACAGATACGCAGTATTTT.